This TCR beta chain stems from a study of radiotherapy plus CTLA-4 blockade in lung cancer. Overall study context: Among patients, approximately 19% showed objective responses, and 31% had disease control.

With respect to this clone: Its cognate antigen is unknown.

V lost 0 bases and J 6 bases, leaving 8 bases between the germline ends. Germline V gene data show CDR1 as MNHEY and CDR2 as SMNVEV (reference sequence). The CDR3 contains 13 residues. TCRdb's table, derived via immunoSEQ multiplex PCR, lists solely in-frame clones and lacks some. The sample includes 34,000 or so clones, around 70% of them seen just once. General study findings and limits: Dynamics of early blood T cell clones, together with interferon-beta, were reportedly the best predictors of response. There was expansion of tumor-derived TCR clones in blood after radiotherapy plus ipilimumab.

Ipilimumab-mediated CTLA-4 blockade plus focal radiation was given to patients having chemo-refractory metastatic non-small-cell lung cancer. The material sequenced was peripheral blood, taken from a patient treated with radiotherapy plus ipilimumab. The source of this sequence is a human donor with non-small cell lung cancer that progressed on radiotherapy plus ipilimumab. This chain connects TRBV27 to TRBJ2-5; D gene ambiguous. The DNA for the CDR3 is TGTGCCAGCAGTTTATCGAGCCTTCAGACCCAGTACTTC. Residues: CASSLSSLQTQYF.